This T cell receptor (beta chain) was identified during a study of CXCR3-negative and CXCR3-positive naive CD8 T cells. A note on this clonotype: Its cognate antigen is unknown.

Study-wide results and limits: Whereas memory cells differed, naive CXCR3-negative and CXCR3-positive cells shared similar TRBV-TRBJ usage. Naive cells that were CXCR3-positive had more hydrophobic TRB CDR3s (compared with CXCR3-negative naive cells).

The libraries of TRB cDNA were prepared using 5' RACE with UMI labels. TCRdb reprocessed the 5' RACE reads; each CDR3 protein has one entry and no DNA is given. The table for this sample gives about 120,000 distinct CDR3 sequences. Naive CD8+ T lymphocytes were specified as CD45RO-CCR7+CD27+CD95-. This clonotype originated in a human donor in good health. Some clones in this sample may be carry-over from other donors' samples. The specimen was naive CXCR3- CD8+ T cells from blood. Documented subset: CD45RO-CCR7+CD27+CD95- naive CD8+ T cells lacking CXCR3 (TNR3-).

The CDR3 loop reads CASGLGGSYEQYF. The chain carries TRBV7-2 and TRBJ2-7; TCRdb's assignment of TRBD1 cannot be checked, as there is no DNA. The CDR3 totals 13 residues. The germline V gene has CDR1 SGHTA and CDR2 FQGNSA.